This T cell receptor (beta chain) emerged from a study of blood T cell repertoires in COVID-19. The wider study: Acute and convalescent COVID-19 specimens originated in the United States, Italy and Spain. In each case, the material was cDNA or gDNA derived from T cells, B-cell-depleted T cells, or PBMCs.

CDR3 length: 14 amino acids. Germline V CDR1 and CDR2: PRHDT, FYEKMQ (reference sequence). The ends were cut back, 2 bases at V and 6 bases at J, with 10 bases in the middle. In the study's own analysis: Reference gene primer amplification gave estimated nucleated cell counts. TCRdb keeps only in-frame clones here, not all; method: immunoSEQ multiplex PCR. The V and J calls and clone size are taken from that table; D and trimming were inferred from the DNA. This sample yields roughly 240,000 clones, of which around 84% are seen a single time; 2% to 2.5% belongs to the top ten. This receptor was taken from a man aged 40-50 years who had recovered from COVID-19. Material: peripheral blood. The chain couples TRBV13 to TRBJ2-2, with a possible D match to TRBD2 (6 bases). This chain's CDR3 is CASSLSGSAGELFF. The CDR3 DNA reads TGTGCCAGCAGCTTATCCGGGAGCGCCGGGGAGCTGTTTTTT.